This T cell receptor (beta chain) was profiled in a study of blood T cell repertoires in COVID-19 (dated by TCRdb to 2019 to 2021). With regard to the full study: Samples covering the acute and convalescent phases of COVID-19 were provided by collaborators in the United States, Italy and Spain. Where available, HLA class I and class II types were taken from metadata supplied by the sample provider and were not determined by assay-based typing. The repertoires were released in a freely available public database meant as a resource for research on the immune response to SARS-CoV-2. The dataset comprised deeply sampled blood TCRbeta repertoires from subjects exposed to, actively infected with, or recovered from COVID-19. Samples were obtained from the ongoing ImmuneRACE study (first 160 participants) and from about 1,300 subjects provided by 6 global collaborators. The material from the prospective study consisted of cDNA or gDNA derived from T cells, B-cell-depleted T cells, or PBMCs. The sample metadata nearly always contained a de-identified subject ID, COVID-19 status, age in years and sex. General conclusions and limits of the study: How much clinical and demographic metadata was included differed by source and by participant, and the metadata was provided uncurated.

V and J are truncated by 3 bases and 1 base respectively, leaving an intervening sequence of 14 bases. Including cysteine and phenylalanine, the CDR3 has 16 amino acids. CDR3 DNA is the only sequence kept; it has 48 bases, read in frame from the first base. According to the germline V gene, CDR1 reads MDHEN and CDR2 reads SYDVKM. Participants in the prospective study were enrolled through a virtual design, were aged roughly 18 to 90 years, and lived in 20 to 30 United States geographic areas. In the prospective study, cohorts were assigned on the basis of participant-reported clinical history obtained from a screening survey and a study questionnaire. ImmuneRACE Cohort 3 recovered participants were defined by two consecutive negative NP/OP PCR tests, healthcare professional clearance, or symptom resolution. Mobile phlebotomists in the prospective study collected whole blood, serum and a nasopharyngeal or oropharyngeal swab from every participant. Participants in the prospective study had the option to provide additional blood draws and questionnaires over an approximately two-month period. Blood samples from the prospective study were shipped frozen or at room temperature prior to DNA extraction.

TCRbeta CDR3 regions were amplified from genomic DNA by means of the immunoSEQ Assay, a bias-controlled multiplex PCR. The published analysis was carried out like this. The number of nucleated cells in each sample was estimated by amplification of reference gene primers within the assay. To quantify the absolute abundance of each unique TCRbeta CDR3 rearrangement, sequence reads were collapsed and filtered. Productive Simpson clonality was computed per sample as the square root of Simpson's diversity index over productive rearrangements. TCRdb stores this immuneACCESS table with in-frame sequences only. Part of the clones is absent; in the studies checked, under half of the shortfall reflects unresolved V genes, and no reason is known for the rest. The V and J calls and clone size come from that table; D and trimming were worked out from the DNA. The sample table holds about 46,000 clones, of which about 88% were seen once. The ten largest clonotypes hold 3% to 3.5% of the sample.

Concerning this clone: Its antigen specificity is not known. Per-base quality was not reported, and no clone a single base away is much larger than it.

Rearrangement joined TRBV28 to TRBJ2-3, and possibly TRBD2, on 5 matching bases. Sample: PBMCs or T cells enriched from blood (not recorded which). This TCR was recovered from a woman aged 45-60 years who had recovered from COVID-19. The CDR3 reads CASSFTSGAGTDTQYF. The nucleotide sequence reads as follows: TGTGCCAGCAGTTTCACGAGCGGAGCAGGCACAGATACGCAGTATTTT. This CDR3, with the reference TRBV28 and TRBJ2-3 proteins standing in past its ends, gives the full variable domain DVKVTQSSRYLVKRTGEKVFLECVQDMDHENMFWYRQDPGLGLRLIYFSYDVKMKEKGDIPEGYSVSREKKERFSLILESASTNQTSMYLCASSFTSGAGTDTQYFGPGTRLTVL.